Listed below are T cell receptor beta chains from one sample, sequenced in a study of blood T cell repertoires in COVID-19. Generated by immunoSEQ multiplex PCR, the TCRdb table keeps only in-frame clones and is missing some. The sample carries more than 300,000 clones, about 88% recorded once. Sequenced: peripheral blood. The receptor source for this set is a woman in her 70s with COVID-19, enrolled during active disease. CDR3s include the opening cysteine and the closing phenylalanine or tryptophan. D genes are given only for firm matches. Part of the rows lack a size; the others show once, few, many or a class for expanded clones.

.,.,TRBJ1-3,TRBV7-2,TGTGCCAGCAGCGCCACTTCAGGGTTAGGTGGAAACACCATATATTTT,CASSATSGLGGNTIYF
once,.,TRBJ1-3,TRBV10-1,TGCGCCAGCAGTGAGGGTAGGGACAAAAGCTCTGGAAACACCATATATTTT,CASSEGRDKSSGNTIYF
.,.,TRBJ1-1,TRBV7-2,TGTGCCAGCAGCTTAAATCCTCCTTGGTCCCGGGGGGTAGCTTTCTTT,CASSLNPPWSRGVAFF
.,.,TRBJ2-5,TRBV9,TGTGCCAGCAGCGTAGCTACGGGGGAGACCCAGTACTTC,CASSVATGETQYF
.,TRBD1,TRBJ1-6,TRBV27,TGTGCCAGCAGCCGAGATGACAGGGGTTTTTCACCCCTCCACTTT,CASSRDDRGFSPLHF
.,TRBD1,TRBJ2-2,TRBV5-6,TGTGCCAGCAGCTTCGACAGGGCCACCGGGGAGCTGTTTTTT,CASSFDRATGELFF
.,TRBD1,TRBJ2-2,TRBV24-1,TGTGCCACCAGTGATCCGAGACAGGGGTACACCGGGGAGCTGTTTTTT,CATSDPRQGYTGELFF
.,TRBD2,TRBJ2-7,TRBV6-2/TRBV6-3,TGTGCCAGCAGTGACGACCCGGGACTAGTGACGAAGCAGTACTTC,CASSDDPGLVTKQYF
.,TRBD1,TRBJ1-4,TRBV28,TGTGCCAGCAGTCCGGGACAGATATTTGGAAAACTGTTTTTT,CASSPGQIFGKLFF
.,TRBD2,TRBJ2-3,TRBV30,TGTGCCTGGAGTAAGGGACTAGCGGAAACAGATACGCAGTATTTT,CAWSKGLAETDTQYF
.,.,TRBJ1-1,TRBV2,TGTGCCAGCAGTGACGGGGGGGTCGCTAACACTGAAGCTTTCTTT,CASSDGGVANTEAFF
once,TRBD2,TRBJ2-1,TRBV14,TGTGCCAGCAGCCCCCGACTTGGACTAGCGGGCTTTAGCTCCTACAATGAGCAGTTCTTC,CASSPRLGLAGFSSYNEQFF
.,TRBD1,TRBJ1-1,TRBV29-1,TGCAGCGTGAGGGGACAGCTATACACTGAAGCTTTCTTT,CSVRGQLYTEAFF
.,TRBD2,TRBJ2-1,TRBV2,TGTGCCAGCAGTGAAGGACTAGCGGGGGGCGCGAACAATGAGCAGTTCTTC,CASSEGLAGGANNEQFF
.,.,TRBJ2-1,TRBV4-1,TGCGCCAGCAGCCAAGCACTAGCAACTGAGCAGTTCTTC,CASSQALATEQFF
.,TRBD1,TRBJ2-3,TRBV27,TGTGCCAGCAGTTTCCAGGGGGCTAGCACAGATACGCAGTATTTT,CASSFQGASTDTQYF
.,TRBD2,TRBJ2-3,TRBV11-2,TGTGCCAGCAGCTTAGATCTCGGCGGGGGGGACGCAGATACGCAGTATTTT,CASSLDLGGGDADTQYF
.,TRBD1,TRBJ1-2,TRBV4-2,TGTGCCAGCAGCCAGGGGGGACAGGGTAATTGGGGCTACACCTTC,CASSQGGQGNWGYTF
.,TRBD1,TRBJ1-1,TRBV3-1/TRBV3-2,TGTGCCAGCAGCCACGGGACAGGGGAATTAGCAGCTTTCTTT,CASSHGTGELAAFF
.,.,TRBJ1-2,TRBV9,TGTGCCAGCAGCGCGGGGGGCTTACAGGGCACCTTTAGCTATGGCTACACCTTC,CASSAGGLQGTFSYGYTF
.,TRBD1,TRBJ1-5,TRBV28,TGTGCCAGCCGGACAGGGACCAATCAGCCCCAGCATTTT,CASRTGTNQPQHF
.,TRBD2,TRBJ2-1,TRBV7-9,TGTGCCAGCAGCTTCTTTCTAGCGGGGGCTGCGTACAATGAGCAGTTCTTC,CASSFFLAGAAYNEQFF
.,TRBD1,TRBJ1-3,TRBV25-1,TGTGCCAGCAGTAAAACAGGGGGCTCTGGAAACACCATATATTTT,CASSKTGGSGNTIYF
.,TRBD1,TRBJ2-3,TRBV7-9,TGTGCCAGCAGCTACGACAGGGTTAGACGAAGCACAGATACGCAGTATTTT,CASSYDRVRRSTDTQYF
.,.,TRBJ2-7,TRBV30,TGTGCCTGGAGTGTACGGGGGAACGAGCAGTACTTC,CAWSVRGNEQYF
.,.,TRBJ1-2,TRBV4-1,TGCGCCAGCAGCCAAGATACTATCGGCCGTCGTCGGTATGGCTACACCTTC,CASSQDTIGRRRYGYTF
once,TRBD1,TRBJ1-6,TRBV11-2,TGTGCCAGCAGCTTCGGACAGGGGATTCCACCCCTCCACTTT,CASSFGQGIPPLHF
.,.,TRBJ2-1,TRBV7-2,TGTGCCAGCAGCTTTCCTCTGGGGGCGTTAAATGAGCAGTTCTTC,CASSFPLGALNEQFF
.,.,TRBJ2-1,TRBV27,TGTGCCAGCAGTTTATCCAGGGGTCCTTCCTACAATGAGCAGTTCTTC,CASSLSRGPSYNEQFF
.,TRBD1,TRBJ1-3,TRBV6-6,TGTGCCAGCAGTTACGACGGGACAGGGACAGGAAACACCATATATTTT,CASSYDGTGTGNTIYF
.,TRBD1,TRBJ2-7,TRBV28,TGTGCCAGCAGTCCCCCGGGACAGGGGGCGTACGAGCAGTACTTC,CASSPPGQGAYEQYF
.,TRBD1,TRBJ1-1,TRBV5-1,TGCGCCAGCAGCTTGGCCATAATCCCCACAGGGGAGGCTGAAGCTTTCTTT,CASSLAIIPTGEAEAFF
.,.,TRBJ1-2,TRBV27,TGTGCCAGCTCAAGGGGAGGACTCTCGGCGGTGGATGGCTACACCTTC,CASSRGGLSAVDGYTF
.,TRBD1,TRBJ1-2,TRBV3-1/TRBV3-2,TGTGCCAGCAGCGTCGGACAGGGCGGCTATGGCTACACCTTC,CASSVGQGGYGYTF
.,.,TRBJ2-3,TRBV9,TGTGCCAGCAGCTCCGGACTCCCCCGGCTGGAAAAGCAGTATTTT,CASSSGLPRLEKQYF
.,.,TRBJ2-7,TRBV27,TGTGCCAGCAGTTTTGGGGGCGGTTACGAGCAGTACTTC,CASSFGGGYEQYF
.,TRBD1,TRBJ1-5,TRBV5-6,TGTGCCAGCAGCGCCTCGGACAGGGGGAATCAGCCCCAGCATTTT,CASSASDRGNQPQHF
.,TRBD2,TRBJ2-1,TRBV11-2,TGTGCCAGCAGCATACGACGAGGAGCGGGGGGTTTCTACAATGAGCAGTTCTTC,CASSIRRGAGGFYNEQFF
.,.,TRBJ1-3,TRBV20-1,TGCAGTGCTAGTTCCGGGACAGGAAACACCATATATTTT,CSASSGTGNTIYF
.,TRBD2,TRBJ2-7,TRBV4-3,TGCGCCAGCAGCCAAGAGAGAGGAGCGGGGGCCCCCTACGAGCAGTACTTC,CASSQERGAGAPYEQYF
.,.,TRBJ1-3,TRBV7-9,TGTGCCAGCAGCTACGGGATCGGAAATCACTTT,CASSYGIGNHF
.,TRBD1,TRBJ1-2,TRBV5-1,TGCGCCAGCAGCCTGGGACAGGGAGGCTATGGCTACACCTTC,CASSLGQGGYGYTF
.,.,TRBJ1-5,TRBV6-5,TGTGCCAGCAGTTACTCTCGGGGTAGCTCTCAGCCCCAGCATTTT,CASSYSRGSSQPQHF
.,TRBD2,TRBJ2-1,TRBV7-2,TGTGCCAGCAGCTTTACTAGCGGGGTTGAAGGAGGTGAGCAGTTCTTC,CASSFTSGVEGGEQFF
.,.,TRBJ2-7,TRBV6-5,TGTGCCAGCAGTTCTCTCGGGAGCACCTACGAGCAGTACTTC,CASSSLGSTYEQYF
.,TRBD1,TRBJ1-4,TRBV13,TGTGCCAGCAGCGAAAACAGGGGACCCATCACTAATGAAAAACTGTTTTTT,CASSENRGPITNEKLFF
.,.,TRBJ2-5,TRBV6-6,TGTGCCAGCAGTTACGGTAGTTCGGCCCAGTACTTC,CASSYGSSAQYF
once,.,TRBJ2-5,TRBV5-1,TGCGCCAGCAGCCTGGGACTGCCCCAAGAGACCCAGTACTTC,CASSLGLPQETQYF
.,.,TRBJ1-1,TRBV5-5,TGTGCCAGCAGCTTGATGGAGGGCCTAGAAGCTTTCTTT,CASSLMEGLEAFF
.,TRBD1,TRBJ1-5,TRBV7-9,TGTGCCAGCAGCTCCCGGGACAGGGGTGGAAGAAGCAATCAGCCCCAGCATTTT,CASSSRDRGGRSNQPQHF
.,TRBD1,TRBJ1-2,TRBV5-8,TGTGCCAGCAGCTTGGACGACAGGGGGTATGGCTACACCTTC,CASSLDDRGYGYTF
.,TRBD1,TRBJ1-6,TRBV3-1/TRBV3-2,TGTGCCAGCAGCACCCGACAGGGAGTTTCACCCCTCCACTTT,CASSTRQGVSPLHF
.,.,TRBJ2-2,TRBV4-1,TGCGCCAGCAGCCAAGATAAGGAGGGGTTTGGTGGGGAGCTGTTTTTT,CASSQDKEGFGGELFF
.,TRBD1,TRBJ2-1,TRBV19,TGTGCCAGTAGTATCATGGGACAGCCAGCAACGGAGCAGTTCTTC,CASSIMGQPATEQFF
.,.,TRBJ1-1,TRBV4-1,TGCGCCAGCAGCCAAACTGCCCTGAACACTGAAGCTTTCTTT,CASSQTALNTEAFF